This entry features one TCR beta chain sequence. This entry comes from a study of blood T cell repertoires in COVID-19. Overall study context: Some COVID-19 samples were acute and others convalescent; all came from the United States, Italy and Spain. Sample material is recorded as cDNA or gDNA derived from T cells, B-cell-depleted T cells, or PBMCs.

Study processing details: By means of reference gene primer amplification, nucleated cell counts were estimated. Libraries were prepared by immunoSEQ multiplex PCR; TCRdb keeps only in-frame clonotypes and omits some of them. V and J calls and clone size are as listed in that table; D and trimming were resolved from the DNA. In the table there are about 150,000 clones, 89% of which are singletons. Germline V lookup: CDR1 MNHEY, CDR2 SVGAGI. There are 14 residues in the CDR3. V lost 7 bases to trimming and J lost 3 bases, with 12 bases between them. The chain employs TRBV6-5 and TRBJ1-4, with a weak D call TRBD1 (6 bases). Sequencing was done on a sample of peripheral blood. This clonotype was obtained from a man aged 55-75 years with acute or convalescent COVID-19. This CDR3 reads CASTKGGANEKLFF. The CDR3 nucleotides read TGTGCCAGCACTAAGGGGGGGGCTAATGAAAAACTGTTTTTT.